This T cell receptor beta chain was sequenced in a study of patients and donors after allogeneic stem cell transplantation (dated by TCRdb to 2020 to 2021). The germline V gene (reference sequence) yields DFQATT for CDR1 and SNEGSKA for CDR2. The CDR3 contains 13 residues, cysteine and phenylalanine counted. Of the read, only the CDR3 DNA is kept; its 39 bases are in frame from base 1. The V end loses 3 bases and the J end loses 4 bases, and a stretch of 9 bases separates them. Library preparation was by RT-PCR. Sequencing took place on a NextSeq 550. The public sequencing data were trimmed at Q25 with fastp and processed into clonotypes with MiXCR by TCRdb, which kept only in-frame beta chains. Each CDR3 protein appears once, grouped with its most common genes and DNA. Within this sample are more than 150,000 distinct CDR3 sequences, with more than 35% of them counted one time only. The ten largest clonotypes hold around 35% of the sample.

To note about this clonotype: Which antigen it targets is not known. No per-base quality is available; no much larger clone lies one base away.

The source of this sequence is a human donor who was either an allogeneic HSCT recipient or a stem cell or donor lymphocyte infusion donor (not recorded which). It is not recorded whose cells these are; they may come from a transplant donor. The sequence links TRBV20-1 to TRBJ1-4, with no confidently assigned D gene. Input material: blood, either unsorted or a sorted T cell fraction (not recorded which). The bases are TGCAGTGCTAGGACCTGGGATAATGAAAAACTGTTTTTT. The encoded protein is CSARTWDNEKLFF.